The entry below describes one T cell receptor beta chain. These data originate in a study of blood T cell repertoires in COVID-19. Study-wide background: COVID-19 samples from acute and convalescent phases originated in the United States, Italy and Spain.

Source study methods: Using reference gene primer amplification, nucleated cell counts were estimated. The method was immunoSEQ multiplex PCR; TCRdb's version includes in-frame clones alone and lacks a portion of them. V, J and clone size are taken as reported in that table, and D and trimming were inferred from the DNA itself. This table holds some 80,000 clones, roughly 80% found once. The CDR3 has 12 amino acids. The germline V gene encodes CDR1 MNHNS and CDR2 SASEGT. Between the trimmed V and J ends, which lost 3 bases and 1 base, there was a span of 3 bases. This sequence originates from a human donor in a cohort sampled during active COVID-19. This chain uses TRBV6-1 with TRBJ1-2; no firm D call. The source material was peripheral blood. This CDR3 is CASSDNNYGYTF. CDR3 sequence (DNA): TGTGCCAGCAGTGACAATAACTATGGCTACACCTTC.